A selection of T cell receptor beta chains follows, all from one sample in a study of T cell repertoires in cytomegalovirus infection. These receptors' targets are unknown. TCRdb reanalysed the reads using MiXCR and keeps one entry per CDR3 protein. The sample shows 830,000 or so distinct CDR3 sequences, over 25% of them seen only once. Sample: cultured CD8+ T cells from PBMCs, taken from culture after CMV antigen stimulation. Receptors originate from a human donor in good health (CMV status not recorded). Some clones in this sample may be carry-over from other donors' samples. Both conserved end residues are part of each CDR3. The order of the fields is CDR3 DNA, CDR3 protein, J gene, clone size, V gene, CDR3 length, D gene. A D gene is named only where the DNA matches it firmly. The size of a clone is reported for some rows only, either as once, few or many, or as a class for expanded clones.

DNA: TGTGCCAGCAGCCAATTGAAGGGCACTGAAGCTTTCTTT; CDR3: CASSQLKGTEAFF; J: TRBJ1-1; size: NA; V: TRBV14; length: 13; D: NA
DNA: TGTGCCACCAGACCGGGACCCCTCTCCTACGAGCAGTACTTC; CDR3: CATRPGPLSYEQYF; J: TRBJ2-7; size: few; V: TRBV15; length: 14; D: NA
DNA: TGTGCCAGCAGTTTATACATCGGGACTAGCGGGGTAAACAATGAGCAGTTCTTC; CDR3: CASSLYIGTSGVNNEQFF; J: TRBJ2-1; size: NA; V: TRBV27; length: 18; D: TRBD2
DNA: TGTGCCAGCAGCGCGGGACAGGGGGGGATCACTGAAGCTTTCTTT; CDR3: CASSAGQGGITEAFF; J: TRBJ1-1; size: many; V: TRBV7-9; length: 15; D: TRBD1
DNA: TGTGCCAGCAGTTTGAGTGGGGGAATGGGCACTGAAGCTTTCTTT; CDR3: CASSLSGGMGTEAFF; J: TRBJ1-1; size: NA; V: TRBV12-3/TRBV12-4; length: 15; D: NA
DNA: TGTGCCAGCAGTACATTTAGACAGGGGGCGGCCAATCAGCCCCAGCATTTT; CDR3: CASSTFRQGAANQPQHF; J: TRBJ1-5; size: NA; V: TRBV6-1; length: 17; D: TRBD1
DNA: TGTGCCAGTAGTACCAGGGAACCCAACACCGGGGAGCTGTTTTTT; CDR3: CASSTREPNTGELFF; J: TRBJ2-2; size: few; V: TRBV19; length: 15; D: NA
DNA: TGCGCCAGCAGCCAAGTAGGGGAAGTCTATGGCTACACCTTC; CDR3: CASSQVGEVYGYTF; J: TRBJ1-2; size: few; V: TRBV4-1; length: 14; D: NA
DNA: TGTGCCAGCAGCGCTCCGGGACAGGGATCCTACGAGCAGTACTTC; CDR3: CASSAPGQGSYEQYF; J: TRBJ2-7; size: many; V: TRBV7-2; length: 15; D: TRBD1
DNA: TGTGCCAGCGGCCCGACTAGCGGGGGTTACAATGAGCAGTTCTTC; CDR3: CASGPTSGGYNEQFF; J: TRBJ2-1; size: NA; V: TRBV6-6; length: 15; D: TRBD2
DNA: TGTGCCAGCAAGACAGGGGGTGTTGGCAATGAGCAGTTCTTC; CDR3: CASKTGGVGNEQFF; J: TRBJ2-1; size: NA; V: TRBV12-3/TRBV12-4; length: 14; D: TRBD1
DNA: TGTGCCAACAGTCCGTGGACTAGCGGGGGGGCGGAGACCCAGTACTTC; CDR3: CANSPWTSGGAETQYF; J: TRBJ2-5; size: NA; V: TRBV27; length: 16; D: TRBD2
DNA: TGTGCTAGTGGTTGGGGGACCGATAGCGGGGGAGACAATGAGCAGTTCTTC; CDR3: CASGWGTDSGGDNEQFF; J: TRBJ2-1; size: many; V: TRBV12-5; length: 17; D: TRBD2
DNA: TGTGCCAGCAGCTCAAGCCGGGACAGGATATATGGCTACACCTTC; CDR3: CASSSSRDRIYGYTF; J: TRBJ1-2; size: many; V: TRBV7-2; length: 15; D: TRBD1
DNA: TGCAGTGCTAGAGATGTCCTTCGGGCAGGGCGTCGCTATGGCTACACCTTC; CDR3: CSARDVLRAGRRYGYTF; J: TRBJ1-2; size: few; V: TRBV20-1; length: 17; D: NA
DNA: TGTGCCAGCAGACCGTACCCGCCTGGAAACACCATATATTTT; CDR3: CASRPYPPGNTIYF; J: TRBJ1-3; size: NA; V: TRBV11-2; length: 14; D: NA
DNA: TGTGCCAGCAGTTATTTCCGGGGGGGCCTCAATGAGCAGTTCTTC; CDR3: CASSYFRGGLNEQFF; J: TRBJ2-1; size: few; V: TRBV6-1; length: 15; D: TRBD2
DNA: TGTGCCAGTCAGCAGTACCAAGAGACCCAGTACTTC; CDR3: CASQQYQETQYF; J: TRBJ2-5; size: NA; V: TRBV28; length: 12; D: NA
DNA: TGTGCCAGCAGTCCGAAAGACCCTCGAATGCGCTCACCCCTCCACTTT; CDR3: CASSPKDPRMRSPLHF; J: TRBJ1-6; size: NA; V: TRBV28; length: 16; D: NA
DNA: TGTGTCAGCAGCTTAGAGGGAGGGTCTGGAAACACCATATATTTT; CDR3: CVSSLEGGSGNTIYF; J: TRBJ1-3; size: NA; V: TRBV7-9; length: 15; D: NA
DNA: TGTGCCAGCAGCTTGGACTGGGACAGGGAGTACACCATATATTTT; CDR3: CASSLDWDREYTIYF; J: TRBJ1-3; size: NA; V: TRBV7-6; length: 15; D: TRBD1
DNA: TGTGCCAGCAGTTTGAAATCGACTAGACAAGAGACCCAGTACTTC; CDR3: CASSLKSTRQETQYF; J: TRBJ2-5; size: NA; V: TRBV27; length: 15; D: NA
DNA: TGCAGCGTTGAAGGGAGGACTAGCGGGGGGAACTACAATGAGCAGTTCTTC; CDR3: CSVEGRTSGGNYNEQFF; J: TRBJ2-1; size: NA; V: TRBV29-1; length: 17; D: TRBD2
DNA: TGTGCCAGCAGTGCTCGGACTCTTAGCGACACAGATACGCAGTATTTT; CDR3: CASSARTLSDTDTQYF; J: TRBJ2-3; size: NA; V: TRBV6-5; length: 16; D: NA
DNA: TGTGCCAGTAGCTCCTCCGGGACTCCGGGCTACACCTTC; CDR3: CASSSSGTPGYTF; J: TRBJ1-2; size: many; V: TRBV19; length: 13; D: NA
DNA: TGTGCCAGTGGACAGGGGGCGATCGGCTACACCTTC; CDR3: CASGQGAIGYTF; J: TRBJ1-2; size: NA; V: TRBV19; length: 12; D: TRBD1